Shown below are 31 T cell receptor beta chains from a single sample sequenced in a study of T-cell memory formation after mild COVID-19. MiXCR, applied by TCRdb to the 5' RACE reads, yields one record per CDR3 protein. Here the sample spans 560,000 or so distinct CDR3 sequences, roughly 17% being singletons. Material: PBMCs or a T cell subset sorted from them (not recorded which). All receptors come from an adult woman who had mild COVID-19 (a few samples of this study predate the infection). Cell type and time point are not known.

This clonotype has a handful of counts. This chain joins TRBV15 and TRBJ2-4; D is possibly TRBD2 (5 bases). The CDR3 sequence is 15 residues long. V lost 0 bases, J lost 8 bases, and 14 bases lay in between. Germline V gives CDR1 LNHNV, CDR2 YYDKDF (reference sequence). The CDR3 here is CATSRDSAIGDIQYF. CDR3 DNA: TGTGCCACCAGCAGAGATTCAGCTATCGGGGACATTCAGTACTTC.

This clonotype has only a few counts. The CDR3 DNA sequence: TGCAGTGCTAGATCCAGGACAGGCCTTAACTATGGCTACACCTTC. Encoded protein: CSARSRTGLNYGYTF. The V and J genes are TRBV20-1 and TRBJ1-2; 7 bases are shared with TRBD1. Looked up from germline, CDR1 is DFQATT and CDR2 is SNEGSKA (reference sequence). V was clipped by 2 bases and J by 1 base; unmatched bases: 7. The CDR3 contains 15 residues.

The chain uses TRBV14 and TRBJ2-3; D tentatively reads TRBD1 or TRBD2 (5 bases each). The V end was cut by 4 bases, the J end by 10 bases, with 12 bases between. This CDR3 spans 12 amino acids. Per the germline V gene, CDR1 is SGHDN and CDR2 is FVKESK. CDR3 sequence reads: CASSPDLGAQYF. The DNA of the CDR3 is TGTGCCAGCAGCCCGGACTTGGGGGCGCAGTATTTT.

The sample holds a few counts of this clonotype. The rearrangement joins TRBV5-1 to TRBJ2-2; D possibly corresponds to TRBD2 (7 bases). This CDR3 spans 17 amino acids. Looked up from germline, CDR1 is SGHRS and CDR2 is YFSETQ. V lost 2 bases and J lost 1, with 15 bases in between. CDR3 in DNA: TGCGCCAGCAGCTTTGGTACCGGGGGGCTGAACACCGGGGAGCTGTTTTTT. This gives the protein CASSFGTGGLNTGELFF.

This clonotype has just a few counts. The chain links TRBV5-5 to TRBJ1-5; D unresolved. The V end lost 0 bases, the J end lost 5 bases, and 18 bases lay between the germline ends. CDR1 is SGHKS and CDR2 is YYEKEE in the germline V gene (reference sequence). This CDR3 region has 17 residues. The CDR3 protein is CASSLDRRVGNYQPQHF. Here the CDR3 DNA reads TGTGCCAGCAGCTTGGACCGGAGGGTAGGGAATTATCAGCCCCAGCATTTT.

This clonotype was detected ten times or more. The CDR3: CATSIYRGARDTQYF. In nucleotides, the CDR3 is TGTGCCACCAGCATCTACCGGGGGGCCCGAGATACGCAGTATTTT. J is TRBJ2-3 and V is TRBV15, with D possibly matching TRBD2 (7 bases). CDR3 length: 15 amino acids. V lost 4 bases to trimming and J lost 5 bases, with 16 bases between them. In germline, CDR1 is LNHNV, CDR2 YYDKDF (reference sequence). Looking up the rest from reference TRBV15 and TRBJ2-3 gives the full variable domain: DAMVIQNPRYQVTQFGKPVTLSCSQTLNHNVMYWYQQKSSQAPKLLFHYYDKDFNNEADTPDNFQSRRPNTSFCFLDIRSPGLGDTAMYLCATSIYRGARDTQYFGPGTRLTVL.

This clonotype was picked up a small number of times. The chain employs TRBV7-8 and TRBJ1-6, with D hard to call. V was shortened by 2 bases and J by 7 bases, with 9 bases between the two germline ends. The V gene's germline CDR1 is SGHVS and CDR2 FQNEAQ. The CDR3 is 14 residues long. This chain's CDR3 is CASSLYQKNSPLHF. The CDR3 DNA is TGTGCCAGCAGCTTATACCAAAAGAATTCACCCCTCCACTTT.

The rearrangement joins TRBV7-6 to TRBJ1-2, with 11 bases matching TRBD1. CDR3 length equals 15 residues. V gave up 3 bases and J gave up 4 bases; unmatched junction bases: 4. From germline, CDR1 is SGHVS and CDR2 FNYEAQ. The DNA of the CDR3 is TGTGCCAGCAGCTTTGGGACAGGGGGGCTCTATGGCTACACCTTC. It translates to CASSFGTGGLYGYTF.

The chain couples TRBV15 to TRBJ2-1, with 8 bases matching TRBD2. Looked up from germline, CDR1 is LNHNV and CDR2 is YYDKDF (reference sequence). V was pared by 0 bases and J by 0 bases, with 4 bases of the junction left unmatched. The CDR3 totals 17 residues. The CDR3: CATSRDSGVSSYNEQFF. The CDR3 DNA follows: TGTGCCACCAGCAGAGATAGCGGGGTAAGCTCCTACAATGAGCAGTTCTTC.

There are a few counts of this clonotype. The chain combines TRBV7-9 with TRBJ2-7, with D hard to call. The germline CDR1 and CDR2 sequences are SEHNR and FQNEAQ (reference sequence). The germline V and J ends were trimmed by 1 base and 1 base, with 11 bases remaining between them. The CDR3 totals 15 residues. This chain's CDR3 is CASSLGHSTSYEQYF. In DNA form, the CDR3 reads TGTGCCAGCAGCTTAGGACACTCAACATCCTACGAGCAGTACTTC.

This clonotype was observed a handful of times. The chain carries TRBV12-3 or TRBV12-4 and TRBJ1-4; 7 nucleotides agree with TRBD1. J gave up 6 bases and V 5 bases, and 15 bases lay outside the gene matches. This CDR3 spans 17 amino acids. The CDR3 nucleotides read TGTGCCAGCAGTGACCGGACCACAGACAGGGCGGATGAAAAACTGTTTTTT. As protein: CASSDRTTDRADEKLFF.

The genes are TRBV5-1 and TRBJ2-5; 8 positions match TRBD1. CDR3 length: 14 residues. The J segment lost 4 bases and the V segment lost 6 bases, leaving 8 bases of the junction unmatched. CDR1 is SGHRS, CDR2 YFSETQ, per germline. The CDR3 region is CASTWAGGAETQYF. The CDR3 coding sequence is TGCGCCAGCACATGGGCAGGGGGCGCAGAGACCCAGTACTTC. Full variable domain (outside the CDR3, taken from reference TRBV5-1 and TRBJ2-5): KAGVTQTPRYLIKTRGQQVTLSCSPISGHRSVSWYQQTPGQGLQFLFEYFSETQRNKGNFPGRFSGRQFSNSRSEMNVSTLELGDSALYLCASTWAGGAETQYFGPGTRLLVL.

The table lists this clonotype with a few counts. V is TRBV18 and J is TRBJ1-4; perhaps TRBD1 as D (5 bases). The CDR3 is 13 amino acids. V gave up 2 bases and J gave up 7 bases, with 8 bases separating them. CDR1 and CDR2 (germline): KGHSH, LQKENI. The CDR3 protein is CASSPGAGEKLFF. The CDR3 DNA reads as TGTGCCAGCTCACCAGGGGCGGGTGAAAAACTGTTTTTT.

The count of this clonotype is one. V is TRBV6-1 and J is TRBJ1-1; D uncertain. This CDR3 spans 12 amino acids. Germline CDR1 is MNHNS and CDR2 is SASEGT. Trimming stripped 7 bases from V and 1 base from J, with 7 bases between. In DNA form, the CDR3 reads TGTGCCAGCACCAGGAAGAACACTGAAGCTTTCTTT. Translation gives CASTRKNTEAFF.

This clonotype was found a few times. The rearrangement links TRBV4-3 to TRBJ2-1; 9 bases map to TRBD2. Germline V lookup: CDR1 LGHNA, CDR2 YSLEER. J was trimmed by 5 bases and V by 0 bases; bases with no gene match: 14. CDR3 size: 19 residues. This CDR3 is CASSQDTGTSYPPNNEQFF. In DNA, the CDR3 is TGCGCCAGCAGCCAAGATACAGGGACTAGCTATCCGCCGAACAATGAGCAGTTCTTC.

This clonotype was detected ten times or more. The genes are TRBV12-3 or TRBV12-4 and TRBJ1-6; 7 nucleotides align to TRBD1. The V and J ends lost 6 bases and 5 bases, in that order; junction bases with no gene match: 4. The CDR3 spans 14 residues. CDR3 sequence: CASSSGTDNSPLHF. The CDR3 DNA sequence: TGTGCCAGCAGCTCCGGGACAGATAATTCACCCCTCCACTTT.

This clonotype appeared a few times. The rearrangement uses TRBV6-6 and TRBJ2-5; 16 nucleotides match TRBD2. Germline V gene lookup returns CDR1 MNHNY and CDR2 SVGAGI (reference sequence). V trimming: 6 bases; J trimming: 3 bases; junction bases outside the gene matches: 16. This CDR3 comprises 20 residues. The CDR3 reads CASSQARVGTSGRAKETQYF. CDR3 in DNA: TGTGCCAGCAGCCAGGCAAGGGTGGGGACTAGCGGGAGGGCCAAAGAGACCCAGTACTTC.

CDR3 sequence: CASSVVGFMDEQYF. CDR3 bases: TGTGCCAGCAGCGTAGTCGGCTTTATGGACGAGCAGTACTTC. This rearrangement joins TRBV9 to TRBJ2-7; D call uncertain. The CDR3 extends over 14 amino acids. Between the trimmed V and J ends, which lost 0 bases and 5 bases, there was a span of 12 bases. Germline-derived CDR1 and CDR2 are SGDLS and YYNGEE.

This clonotype was detected only a few times. V is TRBV12-3 or TRBV12-4 and J is TRBJ2-2; TRBD1 aligns across 8 bases. V shed 6 bases, J shed 4 bases, and the junction held 7 bases outside the gene matches. There are 15 residues in the CDR3. The CDR3: CASSRLQGGTGELFF. CDR3 nucleotides: TGTGCCAGCAGCCGATTACAGGGGGGCACCGGGGAGCTGTTTTTT.

V usage is TRBV7-9 and J usage is TRBJ1-1, with a tentative D call TRBD1 (5 bases). V gave up 3 bases and J gave up 0 bases, with 8 bases separating them. CDR1 and CDR2 (germline): SEHNR, FQNEAQ (reference sequence). The CDR3 runs 14 residues. The CDR3 protein is CASSFRAMNTEAFF. The CDR3 DNA follows: TGTGCCAGCAGCTTCAGGGCTATGAACACTGAAGCTTTCTTT.

The chain carries TRBV6-2 or TRBV6-3 and TRBJ2-1; 7 positions agree with TRBD1. This CDR3 has 15 residues. The junction had 11 bases not matched to a gene; V was cut back by 8 bases and J by 4 bases. In germline, CDR1 is MNHEY, CDR2 SVGEGT. CDR3: CASSIQGFGYNEQFF. Here the CDR3 DNA reads TGTGCCAGCTCCATACAGGGGTTCGGGTACAATGAGCAGTTCTTC.

The chain employs TRBV20-1 and TRBJ2-5, with TRBD1 as a possible D gene (5 bases). This CDR3 contains 11 residues. The V end was cut by 3 bases, the J end by 4 bases, with 6 bases between. In germline, CDR1 is DFQATT, CDR2 SNEGSKA (reference sequence). The CDR3 nucleotides are TGCAGTGCTAGGCAGGGAGAGACCCAGTACTTC. It yields the protein CSARQGETQYF.

This clonotype appeared a few times. The chain combines TRBV6-6 with TRBJ2-1, with 9 bases identical to TRBD2. The V and J ends lost 7 bases and 7 bases, in that order; junction bases with no gene match: 14. This CDR3 has 16 amino acids. Germline assignment: CDR1 MNHNY and CDR2 SVGAGI (reference sequence). CDR3 region: CASTPSGVPVENEQFF. Written as DNA, the CDR3 is TGTGCCAGCACACCTAGCGGGGTCCCCGTGGAGAATGAGCAGTTCTTC.

This clonotype showed up just a few times. The V and J genes are TRBV9 and TRBJ2-3; no reliable D call. The CDR3 is 12 residues long. V lost 1 base and J 4 bases, leaving 4 bases between the germline ends. The germline V gene has CDR1 SGDLS and CDR2 YYNGEE. The CDR3 sequence: CASSVWSDTQYF. CDR3 bases: TGTGCCAGCAGCGTATGGTCAGATACGCAGTATTTT.

This clonotype was seen only a few times. The chain couples TRBV7-9 to TRBJ2-3; D is perhaps TRBD1 (5 bases). The CDR3 has 14 residues. In germline, CDR1 is SEHNR, CDR2 FQNEAQ (reference sequence). The V end was cut by 4 bases, the J end by 3 bases, with 11 bases between. In nucleotides, the CDR3 is TGTGCCAGCAGCTCCCTGGGGCGGACAGATACGCAGTATTTT. Amino acids: CASSSLGRTDTQYF.

This clonotype was detected ten times or more. The chain joins TRBV4-2 to TRBJ1-1, with 12 bases lining up with TRBD1. V was clipped by 3 bases and J by 6 bases; unmatched bases: 5. The CDR3 runs to 15 residues. In germline, CDR1 is LGHNA, CDR2 YNFKEQ. The CDR3 loop reads CASSHRDRGRAEAFF. The CDR3 bases are TGTGCCAGCAGCCACCGGGACAGGGGGCGAGCTGAAGCTTTCTTT.

The chain couples TRBV20-1 to TRBJ1-3, with D tentatively TRBD1 (5 bases). Trimming pared 3 bases from V and 2 bases from J, leaving 11 bases between. The CDR3 is made up of 14 amino acids. Germline V gene data show CDR1 as DFQATT and CDR2 as SNEGSKA (reference sequence). Here the CDR3 reads CSASRRGPGNTIYF. The DNA of the CDR3 is TGCAGTGCTAGTAGGAGGGGACCTGGAAACACCATATATTTT.

This clonotype was detected only a few times. The chain links TRBV24-1 to TRBJ2-3; 8 bases line up with TRBD1. In germline, CDR1 is KGHDR, CDR2 SFDVKD. V gave up 4 bases and J gave up 6 bases; unmatched junction bases: 5. This CDR3 region has 14 residues. DNA for the CDR3: TGTGCCACCAGTGAGTTGGACAGGGAGGATACGCAGTATTTT. Translation: CATSELDREDTQYF.

The genes are TRBV6-4 and TRBJ2-1, with D unresolved. The CDR3 totals 13 residues. Germline values: CDR1 MRHNA, CDR2 SNTAGT. Trimming removed 4 bases from V and 5 bases from J, with 9 bases in between. The CDR3 here is CASSVSGNNEQFF. CDR3 in DNA: TGTGCCAGCAGTGTTAGTGGGAACAATGAGCAGTTCTTC.

This clonotype was counted between two and nine times. The chain has TRBV20-1 and TRBJ2-7; 7 bases agree with TRBD1. CDR1 DFQATT and CDR2 SNEGSKA come from the germline V gene (reference sequence). The CDR3 length is 14 residues. V lost 2 bases and J lost 3; bases outside the gene matches: 7. The CDR3 region is CSARRPGQDYEQYF. The CDR3 DNA reads TGCAGTGCTAGAAGACCTGGACAGGACTACGAGCAGTACTTC.

The table lists this clonotype with a few counts. The rearrangement uses TRBV11-2 and TRBJ2-1, with D uncertain. Germline CDR1 and CDR2: SGHAT and FQNNGV. This CDR3 is built from 15 residues. Trimming pared 6 bases from V and 0 bases from J, leaving 12 bases between. The CDR3 protein is CASRANTGSYNEQFF. In DNA form, the CDR3 reads TGTGCCAGCAGAGCCAATACCGGCTCCTACAATGAGCAGTTCTTC.